This paragraph covers one T cell receptor beta chain sequence. Its antigen remains undetermined. No per-base quality is available; no much larger clone lies one base away. The trial excluded patients who had a history of autoimmune disease or who were on systemic immunosuppression. In every dose cohort, peripheral blood was drawn for TCR sequencing at baseline, cycle 4 day 1, and cycle 7 day 1. The samples were drawn from a first-in-human, open-label, multicenter phase I dose-escalation trial of ivuxolimab. Adults with locally advanced or metastatic melanoma, renal cell carcinoma, hepatocellular carcinoma or head and neck squamous cell carcinoma were enrolled in the trial. Before TCR sequencing, CD4+ and CD8+ T cells were separately sorted from peripheral blood. These data are taken from a study of OX40 agonist ivuxolimab in advanced cancers. For the study in its entirety: Ivuxolimab was an agonistic, fully human IgG2 monoclonal antibody directed against OX40 (CD134), a costimulatory receptor. A male proportion of about 79% and a mean age of around 60 years, ranging from roughly 23 to 90, were recorded for the dose-escalation cohort. Peripheral TCRbeta sequencing was intended to test whether TCR sequence diversity was altered and clonal T-cell expansion was caused by ivuxolimab. Of the 50 to 55 patients in dose escalation, about 20 had hepatocellular carcinoma, approximately 15 had melanoma, 9 had renal cell carcinoma and 9 had head and neck cancer. Intravenous ivuxolimab was administered to patients every 2 weeks at six dose levels: 0.01, 0.1, 0.3, 1.5, 3 and 10 mg/kg. The paper covers the monotherapy dose-escalation part of the phase I ivuxolimab trial, which included N = 52 patients. Three dose-escalation patients achieved partial responses, one with hepatocellular carcinoma and two with cutaneous melanoma. Patients were allowed to have had prior anti-PD-1, anti-PD-L1 or anti-CTLA-4 therapy, and roughly 40% of the dose-escalation patients had been treated with checkpoint inhibitors.

Sequences SQVTM (CDR1) and ANQGSEA (CDR2) are obtained from the germline V gene. Trimming takes 6 bases off V and 2 bases off J; junction bases not matched to a gene: 13. Inclusive of the bounding cysteine and phenylalanine, the CDR3 is 16 residues long. CDR3 DNA only is kept here, 48 bases in frame from base 1. The investigation overall reported the following: After ivuxolimab, expanded clones were on average more numerous among CD8+ T cells than among CD4+ T cells. Clonal expansion of both CD4+ and CD8+ blood T cells was observed from baseline to week 6 at doses 0.1 to 3.0 mg/kg. Which antigens the clonally expanded peripheral T cells were specific for was not determined. Low levels of normalized T-cell clonal expansion were also seen in some nonresponding patients. Partial responders in the 0.1-3.0 mg/kg groups had among the lowest normalized peripheral clonal expansion, especially among CD8+ T cells.

Genomic DNA was isolated from the sorted cells so that the TCRbeta CDR3 region could be sequenced. TCRbeta CDR3 regions were sequenced using the immunoSEQ Assay. The table comes from immuneACCESS by way of TCRdb, which keeps in-frame sequences with V and J called. Part of the clones is missing from these tables; in studies checked, under half for an unresolved V gene and the rest for unknown reasons. The sample contains tens of thousands of clones, around 81% of them found a single time. The top ten clones comprise 5.5% to 7% of the sample. The sequence is built from TRBV29-1 and TRBJ2-3; 8 middle bases align to TRBD1. This sample comprised CD4+ or CD8+ T cells sorted from blood, obtained in a trial of the OX40 agonist ivuxolimab. This clonotype was obtained from an adult with an advanced solid tumor such as melanoma, head and neck, liver or kidney cancer. The CDR3 in this case is CSVAPLNRGNTDTQYF. The sequence in DNA is TGCAGCGTGGCCCCCCTGAACAGGGGGAACACAGATACGCAGTATTTT.